These T cell receptor beta chains were read from a single sample in a study of beta chain features in type 1 diabetes. The table came from immunoSEQ multiplex PCR; TCRdb's copy has only in-frame clones and leaves some out. Of some 40,000 clones listed, approximately 50% were seen once; the top ten hold 0.6% to 0.9%. The sequenced sample consisted of central memory CD4+ T cells from blood. Source of these receptors: a woman younger than 30 in good health. Both conserved end residues are part of each CDR3.

v_call cdr3_aa
TRBV4-2 CASSQGRGWDNQPQHF
TRBV30 CASDQAEGNTIYF
TRBV30 CAWSGGLEGKLFF
TRBV6-6 CASATSGRSTQYF
TRBV4-1 CASSQGLPGTDLWYF
TRBV19 CASSIYRLGREQFF
TRBV7-2 CASSFSVSGYTF
TRBV5-4 CASSRRDREVEQYF
TRBV30 CAWSGARGVGGSGANVLTF
TRBV5-4 CASSGTGNGNTIYF
TRBV5-1 CASSLGAAAYEQYF
TRBV6-1 CASSVRTGDSYEQYF
TRBV7-3 CASSSQLGLAGASYNEQFF
TRBV6-5 CASSYRLAGDNEQFF